This is a list of T cell receptor beta chains from one sample in a study of beta chain features in type 1 diabetes. Only in-frame clones appear in the TCRdb table, and some are missing; sequencing was by immunoSEQ multiplex PCR. The table records 400,000 to 600,000 clones, roughly 30% of them present only once. Sequencing was performed on naive CD4+ T cells from blood. The receptors derive from a man between 18 and 29 years old in good health. The CDR3 runs from the conserved cysteine through the conserved F or W. The D gene is left open where the match is weak. Clone size, where shown, is once, few, many, or a class for clones that have expanded.

>.|TRBD2|TRBV9|TRBJ2-5
CASSAGLAGETQYF
TGTGCCAGCAGCGCGGGACTAGCGGGAGAGACCCAGTACTTC
>.|TRBD1|TRBV29-1|TRBJ2-3
CSVGDRAVDTQYF
TGCAGCGTGGGGGACAGGGCGGTGGATACGCAGTATTTT
>.|.|TRBV5-1|TRBJ2-3
CASSLLGLTDTQYF
TGCGCCAGCAGCTTGCTCGGCTTGACAGATACGCAGTATTTT
>once|TRBD2|TRBV11-2|TRBJ2-3
CASSLRGVGTDTQYF
TGTGCCAGCAGCTTACGGGGGGTAGGCACAGATACGCAGTATTTT
>.|.|TRBV9|TRBJ2-2
CASSVVVSGGELFF
TGTGCCAGCAGCGTAGTGGTGAGCGGAGGGGAGCTGTTTTTT
>few|TRBD1|TRBV27|TRBJ2-7
CASSLYMGQGAMDEQYF
TGTGCCAGCAGTCTGTATATGGGACAGGGGGCGATGGACGAGCAGTACTTC
>.|.|TRBV27|TRBJ2-7
CASIQPGRIYEQYF
TGTGCCAGCATACAACCTGGACGGATCTACGAGCAGTACTTC
>.|.|TRBV29-1|TRBJ1-2
CSPLQQGLRDYGYTF
TGCAGCCCCCTGCAACAGGGACTGAGGGACTATGGCTACACCTTC
>.|.|TRBV9|TRBJ2-3
CASSVGGIGGDTQYF
TGTGCCAGCAGCGTAGGCGGGATAGGTGGAGATACGCAGTATTTT
>.|TRBD2|TRBV9|TRBJ2-1
CASSVTGAGVIHEQFF
TGTGCCAGCAGCGTAACTGGAGCGGGAGTAATCCATGAGCAGTTCTTC
>.|.|TRBV14|TRBJ2-7
CASSQDRGTLTSEQYF
TGTGCCAGCAGCCAAGATCGGGGGACATTAACCTCCGAGCAGTACTTC
>few|.|TRBV7-9|TRBJ2-5
CASSSSWRGQGETQYF
TGTGCCAGCAGCTCGTCTTGGAGGGGGCAGGGAGAGACCCAGTACTTC
>few|TRBD1|TRBV29-1|TRBJ2-3
CSGERGPGTDTQYF
TGCAGCGGAGAGAGGGGGCCAGGGACAGATACGCAGTATTTT
>.|TRBD2|TRBV28|TRBJ2-1
CASSLRAGGAPYNEQFF
TGTGCCAGCAGTTTAAGGGCGGGAGGGGCCCCTTACAATGAGCAGTTCTTC
>.|TRBD1|TRBV30|TRBJ2-5
CAWSVRQGKGTQYF
TGTGCCTGGAGTGTACGACAGGGAAAGGGGACCCAGTACTTC
>.|.|TRBV29-1|TRBJ1-1
CSFLRGTEAFF
TGCAGCTTCCTCAGGGGCACTGAAGCTTTCTTT
>.|TRBD1|TRBV29-1|TRBJ1-1
CSVVTTWTGGRTEAFF
TGCAGCGTCGTAACAACCTGGACAGGGGGCAGGACTGAAGCTTTCTTT
>.|.|TRBV6-5|TRBJ2-7
CASGYEQYF
TGTGCCAGCGGGTACGAGCAGTACTTC
>.|.|TRBV7-2|TRBJ2-5
CASSFWGGETQYF
TGTGCCAGCAGCTTTTGGGGCGGAGAGACCCAGTACTTC
>.|TRBD2|TRBV6-5|TRBJ2-7
CASSYTGTTSGGEQYF
TGTGCCAGCAGTTACACGGGAACCACTAGCGGGGGCGAGCAGTACTTC
>few|.|TRBV28|TRBJ2-1
CASSSDRQVQFF
TGTGCCAGCAGTTCCGATCGACAGGTACAGTTCTTC
>.|TRBD2|TRBV19|TRBJ2-1
CASSIWTSGSHNEQFF
TGTGCCAGTAGTATTTGGACTAGCGGGAGCCACAATGAGCAGTTCTTC
>.|.|TRBV7-6|TRBJ2-2
CASSLNTGELFF
TGTGCCAGCAGCTTAAACACCGGGGAGCTGTTTTTT
>.|TRBD2|TRBV13|TRBJ2-5
CASRILAGQETQYF
TGTGCCAGCCGGATACTAGCGGGCCAAGAGACCCAGTACTTC
>.|TRBD1|TRBV25-1|TRBJ2-7
CASSEYRGTGSYEQYF
TGTGCCAGCAGTGAATATAGGGGGACAGGGTCCTACGAGCAGTACTTC
>few|TRBD2|TRBV6-6|TRBJ2-1
CASSPRGLAGYNEQFF
TGTGCCAGCAGTCCCCGGGGACTAGCGGGCTACAATGAGCAGTTCTTC
>few|.|TRBV5-1|TRBJ2-2
CASSSLNQLATTGELFF
TGCGCCAGCAGCTCACTAAACCAACTAGCTACCACCGGGGAGCTGTTTTTT
>few|.|TRBV30|TRBJ2-2
CAWSPGVTGELFF
TGTGCCTGGAGCCCAGGGGTCACCGGGGAGCTGTTTTTT
>.|.|TRBV28|TRBJ2-5
CASSLRYSLQETQYF
TGTGCCAGCAGTTTAAGGTATAGCCTCCAAGAGACCCAGTACTTC
>.|.|TRBV14|TRBJ1-1
CASSQSQGSEAFF
TGTGCCAGCAGCCAATCACAGGGCTCTGAAGCTTTCTTT
>.|TRBD2|TRBV29-1|TRBJ2-7
CSVDRALAGTSYEQYF
TGCAGCGTTGATCGTGCCCTAGCGGGAACCTCCTACGAGCAGTACTTC
>.|.|TRBV29-1|TRBJ2-5
CSVEEQETGETQYF
TGCAGCGTTGAGGAACAGGAGACTGGGGAGACCCAGTACTTC
>.|.|TRBV6-6|TRBJ1-2
CASSLGTEYGYTF
TGTGCCAGCAGTCTAGGGACGGAATATGGCTACACCTTC
>.|.|TRBV28|TRBJ1-1
CASREFGKSEAFF
TGTGCCAGCAGGGAATTTGGGAAGAGCGAAGCTTTCTTT
>few|TRBD1|TRBV28|TRBJ2-3
CASSWGQGLTDTQYF
TGTGCCAGCAGTTGGGGACAGGGGTTGACAGATACGCAGTATTTT
>few|TRBD2|TRBV25-1|TRBJ2-1
CASSETSGGVYEQFF
TGTGCCAGCAGTGAAACTAGCGGCGGTGTATATGAGCAGTTCTTC
>.|.|TRBV2|TRBJ2-3
CASSPLLGPSTDTQYF
TGTGCCAGCAGTCCCCTACTTGGGCCAAGCACAGATACGCAGTATTTT
>few|.|TRBV7-9|TRBJ1-1
CASNGRLMNTEAFF
TGTGCCAGCAACGGACGCCTTATGAACACTGAAGCTTTCTTT
>.|.|TRBV19|TRBJ2-7
CASSPEERSYEQYF
TGTGCCAGTAGCCCTGAAGAGCGGTCCTACGAGCAGTACTTC
>.|.|TRBV5-4|TRBJ2-3
CASSPRQVSTDTQYF
TGTGCCAGCAGCCCTCGACAGGTATCCACAGATACGCAGTATTTT
>few|.|TRBV28|TRBJ2-7
CAAKENREYEQYF
TGTGCCGCTAAAGAAAACAGGGAGTACGAGCAGTACTTC